Listed below are T cell receptor beta chains from one sample, sequenced in a study of T cell responses to AZD1222 COVID-19 vaccine. Assay: immunoSEQ multiplex PCR; the TCRdb copy retains only in-frame clones and omits some. The sample records over 100,000 clones, about 94% being singletons. Sequenced material: peripheral blood, taken on day 0 of AZD1222 vaccination. Source of these receptors: an adult in good health. The CDR3 runs from the conserved cysteine through the conserved F or W. The D gene is left open where the match is weak.

v_call: TRBV6-5; cdr3_length: 13; d_call: .; j_call: TRBJ1-4; cdr3_nt: TGTGCCAGCATTCGGGCAGTGAAGGAAAAACTGTTTTTT; cdr3_aa: CASIRAVKEKLFF
v_call: TRBV7-9; cdr3_length: 13; d_call: .; j_call: TRBJ1-1; cdr3_nt: TGTGCCAGCAGCCGAGACGTGAACACTGAAGCTTTCTTT; cdr3_aa: CASSRDVNTEAFF
v_call: TRBV6-1; cdr3_length: 15; d_call: .; j_call: TRBJ2-1; cdr3_nt: TGTGCCAGCAGTGAATCCCTAGAATCCTACAATGAGCAGTTCTTC; cdr3_aa: CASSESLESYNEQFF
v_call: TRBV24-1; cdr3_length: 17; d_call: TRBD1; j_call: TRBJ1-2; cdr3_nt: TGTGCCACCAGTGACTACGTCCCGGGACAGGGGCCGGGGAGCTACACCTTC; cdr3_aa: CATSDYVPGQGPGSYTF
v_call: TRBV25-1; cdr3_length: 15; d_call: .; j_call: TRBJ2-5; cdr3_nt: TGTGCCAGCAGTGAATCGGGGAACTACCAAGAGACCCAGTACTTC; cdr3_aa: CASSESGNYQETQYF
v_call: TRBV9; cdr3_length: 12; d_call: .; j_call: TRBJ1-4; cdr3_nt: TGTGCCAGCAGCCCGGAGGGTGAAAAACTGTTTTTT; cdr3_aa: CASSPEGEKLFF
v_call: TRBV7-9; cdr3_length: 14; d_call: TRBD1; j_call: TRBJ2-7; cdr3_nt: TGTGCCAGCAGCCCAAGGCAGGGGGCAGAGGAGCAGTACTTC; cdr3_aa: CASSPRQGAEEQYF
v_call: TRBV14; cdr3_length: 14; d_call: TRBD2; j_call: TRBJ2-4; cdr3_nt: TGTGCCAGCAGCGTCCGAGCGGGAGCAAACATTCAGTACTTC; cdr3_aa: CASSVRAGANIQYF
v_call: TRBV10-1; cdr3_length: 12; d_call: .; j_call: TRBJ1-1; cdr3_nt: TGCGCCAGCAGTGAGGGCAGGACTGAAGCTTTCTTT; cdr3_aa: CASSEGRTEAFF
v_call: TRBV12-3/TRBV12-4; cdr3_length: 11; d_call: .; j_call: TRBJ1-2; cdr3_nt: TGTGCCAGCAGTTTAGGCTATGGCTACACCTTC; cdr3_aa: CASSLGYGYTF
v_call: TRBV28; cdr3_length: 13; d_call: TRBD1; j_call: TRBJ2-1; cdr3_nt: TGTGCCAGCAGTTTATTGATTGGACAGGGGCAGTTCTTC; cdr3_aa: CASSLLIGQGQFF
v_call: TRBV7-2; cdr3_length: 14; d_call: TRBD1; j_call: TRBJ1-1; cdr3_nt: TGTGCCAGCAGTCCTCGACAGGGGAACACTGAAGCTTTCTTT; cdr3_aa: CASSPRQGNTEAFF
v_call: TRBV5-1; cdr3_length: 15; d_call: .; j_call: TRBJ2-1; cdr3_nt: TGCGCCAGCAGCTTGGGGCTCACAGGGCTGGATGAGCAGTTCTTC; cdr3_aa: CASSLGLTGLDEQFF
v_call: TRBV3-1/TRBV3-2; cdr3_length: 13; d_call: .; j_call: TRBJ2-7; cdr3_nt: TGTGCCAGCAGCCGGACTGAAGCCTACGAGCAGTACTTC; cdr3_aa: CASSRTEAYEQYF